This TCR beta chain was found in a study of regulatory T cells in long-lasting Graves disease. Arm-PCR of CDR3 regions with iRepertoire HTBI primers generated TCR beta libraries. TCRdb independently ran MiXCR on the multiplex PCR reads; one entry per CDR3 protein. The profile shows some 220,000 distinct CDR3 sequences, roughly 20% of them singletons. This CDR3 region has 15 residues. Germline lookup yields CDR1 SGDLS and CDR2 YYNGEE. V trimming: 4 bases; J trimming: 10 bases; junction bases outside the gene matches: 11. Time point here: newly diagnosed GD, antithyroid drugs for less than 3 months. The TCR library used RNA extracted from PBMCs. This clonotype was observed at least ten times. The same specimen was also included in a second study, on T cells in Graves' hyperthyroidism and ophthalmopathy. That study reports: Investigators excluded patients with uncontrolled infection, other autoimmune disease, pregnancy or lactation.

The material was peripheral blood mononuclear cells (PBMCs), obtained at new diagnosis, from a patient treated with antithyroid drugs. The clonotype comes from a woman aged 25 to 39 with Graves disease. The chain links TRBV9 to TRBJ1-6, with 7 bases fitting TRBD1. The CDR3, as DNA: TGTGCCAGCAGCCTTCGGACAGGACCCAACTCACCCCTCCACTTT. It codes for CASSLRTGPNSPLHF.